One sample yielded the 27 T cell receptor beta chains listed below, sequenced in a study of identical twins. TCRdb re-called the 5' RACE reads through MiXCR, storing one row per CDR3 protein. The sample consists of fewer than 900,000 distinct CDR3 sequences, around a sixth of them appearing once. These same data were also listed under a study on T cells expressing NK-cell markers.

The sample consisted of PBMCs. The receptors stem from a woman between 18 and 30 years old in good health.

V is TRBV12-3 or TRBV12-4 and J is TRBJ2-7, with TRBD2 matching over 12 bases. The CDR3 extends over 15 amino acids. V was pared by 6 bases and J by 3 bases, with 6 bases of the junction left unmatched. This chain's CDR3 is CASRPTSGSFYEQYF. The CDR3 DNA follows: TGTGCCAGCAGGCCGACTAGCGGGAGCTTCTACGAGCAGTACTTC.

This chain connects TRBV6-1 to TRBJ1-2, with a possible D match to TRBD1 (6 bases). V was trimmed by 5 bases and J by 6 bases, leaving 19 bases between them. Germline loops: CDR1 MNHNS, CDR2 SASEGT. CDR3 size: 15 residues. For the CDR3, the DNA is TGTGCCAGCAGTATTCCACAGGGTATCGAGGATGGCTACACCTTC. Residues: CASSIPQGIEDGYTF.

This clonotype appeared many times. V is TRBV20-1 and J is TRBJ2-1; the D is unclear. With 3 bases removed from V and 3 bases from J, the gap between germline ends came to 12 bases. CDR1 DFQATT and CDR2 SNEGSKA come from the germline V gene (reference sequence). The CDR3 has 14 amino acids. The CDR3 region is CSASSWRNYNEQFF. The CDR3 DNA is TGCAGTGCTAGTTCATGGCGGAACTACAATGAGCAGTTCTTC.

This clonotype has a count of ten or more. Here the CDR3 DNA reads TGTGCCAGCAGTAACAAAAACTATGGCTACACCTTC. Protein product: CASSNKNYGYTF. V usage is TRBV12-3 or TRBV12-4 and J usage is TRBJ1-2, with D uncertain. Deletions cut 5 bases from V and 2 bases from J, with 6 bases between. This CDR3 contains 12 residues.

This clonotype was seen a handful of times. The chain combines TRBV5-1 with TRBJ1-3; D not certain. The germline V gene has CDR1 SGHRS and CDR2 YFSETQ. The CDR3 runs 15 residues. With 0 bases removed from V and 0 bases from J, the gap between germline ends came to 7 bases. The CDR3 DNA reads as TGCGCCAGCAGCTTGGAAGGGAGCTCTGGAAACACCATATATTTT. Translated, it gives CASSLEGSSGNTIYF.

Ten or more counts support this clonotype. This chain uses TRBV20-1 with TRBJ2-7, with 9 bases identical to TRBD2. The CDR3 has 15 amino acids. With 6 bases clipped from V and 3 bases from J, the junction kept 12 bases outside the gene matches. Germline V lookup: CDR1 DFQATT, CDR2 SNEGSKA (reference sequence). The CDR3 loop reads CSAHPQRGVRYEQYF. The DNA of the CDR3 is TGCAGTGCGCACCCCCAGCGGGGGGTTCGCTACGAGCAGTACTTC.

The chain is built from TRBV5-1 and TRBJ2-5, with 10 nucleotides matching TRBD2. V lost 0 bases, J lost 7 bases, and 3 bases stayed unmatched. The CDR3 has 14 residues. Germline lookup yields CDR1 SGHRS and CDR2 YFSETQ. CDR3 sequence (DNA): TGCGCCAGCAGCTTGGAGGCTAGCGGGGGGACCCAGTACTTC. As protein: CASSLEASGGTQYF.

This chain connects TRBV27 to TRBJ2-3; 11 bases match TRBD2. From germline, CDR1 is MNHEY and CDR2 SMNVEV (reference sequence). V was pared by 0 bases and J by 2 bases, with 4 bases of the junction left unmatched. The CDR3 is 17 amino acids. In DNA, the CDR3 is TGTGCCAGCAGTTTATCGGGACTAGCGGTCGTCACAGATACGCAGTATTTT. Protein: CASSLSGLAVVTDTQYF.

The V call is TRBV7-2, the J call TRBJ2-5; D is unclear. V lost 2 bases, J lost 9 bases, and 13 bases lay in between. From germline, CDR1 is SGHTA and CDR2 FQGNSA. The CDR3 is made up of 13 amino acids. The CDR3 DNA reads as TGTGCCAGCAGCTTACTTGGTTTTTGGTCCCAGTACTTC. Amino acid sequence: CASSLLGFWSQYF.

This clonotype was picked up a small number of times. The J gene is TRBJ1-2, the V gene TRBV6-1, with D unresolved. The germline CDR1 and CDR2 sequences are MNHNS and SASEGT. V was pared by 5 bases and J by 0 bases, with 10 bases between. CDR3 length: 14 amino acids. The CDR3 sequence is CASSPETSNYGYTF. CDR3 DNA: TGTGCCAGCAGTCCCGAGACTTCTAACTATGGCTACACCTTC.

This clonotype has only a few counts. The chain uses TRBV7-9 and TRBJ1-6; D might be TRBD1 (6 bases). V dropped 7 bases and J dropped 10 bases, with 14 bases sitting between them. The CDR3 is made up of 13 amino acids. CDR1 is SEHNR, CDR2 FQNEAQ, per germline (reference sequence). The CDR3 coding sequence is TGTGCCAGCACCCAAACAGGGTCCTCACCCCTCCACTTT. Translated, it gives CASTQTGSSPLHF.

The sample holds a few counts of this clonotype. The V gene is TRBV20-1, the J gene TRBJ2-5, with a possible D match to TRBD1 (6 bases). The CDR3 extends over 16 amino acids. The germline CDR1 and CDR2 sequences are DFQATT and SNEGSKA (reference sequence). Trimming left V 4 bases short and J 0 bases short, with 18 bases between. The CDR3 spells CSATGVGAINQETQYF. The CDR3 nucleotides are TGCAGTGCTACCGGCGTGGGGGCAATAAACCAAGAGACCCAGTACTTC.

The V gene is TRBV20-1, the J gene TRBJ2-7, with 9 bases lining up with TRBD1. The V gene end was trimmed by 6 bases and the J gene end by 2 bases; junction bases not matched to a gene: 8. The CDR3 covers 14 residues. CDR1 and CDR2 from the germline V gene are DFQATT and SNEGSKA (reference sequence). CDR3 loop: CSAPLGQGPYEQYF. CDR3 in DNA: TGCAGTGCACCCCTGGGACAGGGCCCCTACGAGCAGTACTTC.

This clonotype was seen a few times. The chain carries TRBV29-1 and TRBJ1-2; 8 positions agree with TRBD1. V was clipped by 6 bases and J by 6 bases; unmatched bases: 15. Germline CDR1 SQVTM, CDR2 ANQGSEA. The CDR3 covers 15 residues. The CDR3 sequence: CSVVSDMDRAHGYTF. In DNA form, the CDR3 reads TGCAGCGTAGTTTCAGATATGGACAGGGCTCATGGCTACACCTTC.

The chain joins TRBV5-5 to TRBJ1-1; D not resolved. The length of the CDR3 is 13 residues. Per germline, CDR1 SGHKS and CDR2 YYEKEE (reference sequence). Trimming shortened V by 0 bases and J by 4 bases, and 7 bases separated the two germline ends. The CDR3 is CASSLGLATEAFF. In DNA form, the CDR3 reads TGTGCCAGCAGCTTGGGCTTAGCCACTGAAGCTTTCTTT.

Many counts were recorded for this clonotype. This chain connects TRBV12-3 or TRBV12-4 to TRBJ2-1; TRBD2 agrees at 14 bases. V shed 5 bases and J 5 bases; nucleotides not matched to a gene: 5. This CDR3 spans 16 amino acids. The chain's CDR3 is CASSRPGLAGDNEQFF. The DNA for the CDR3 is TGTGCCAGCAGTCGCCCGGGACTAGCGGGGGACAATGAGCAGTTCTTC.

This clonotype was observed a handful of times. The V and J genes are TRBV4-3 and TRBJ1-5; no definite D call. The V end was cut by 0 bases, the J end by 0 bases, with 12 bases between. The germline gives CDR1 LGHNA, CDR2 YSLEER. CDR3 length: 17 residues. The CDR3 spells CASSQDYQADSNQPQHF. DNA of the CDR3: TGCGCCAGCAGCCAAGATTACCAGGCCGATAGCAATCAGCCCCAGCATTTT.

The chain combines TRBV29-1 with TRBJ2-1; TRBD2 matches at 12 bases. V gave up 7 bases and J gave up 10 bases; unmatched junction bases: 11. This CDR3 spans 14 amino acids. In germline, CDR1 is SQVTM, CDR2 ANQGSEA. The CDR3 sequence: CSGILAGGHGEQFF. As DNA, the CDR3 is TGCAGCGGGATACTAGCGGGAGGTCACGGGGAGCAGTTCTTC.

The gene calls are TRBV18 and TRBJ2-3; TRBD1 is a possible D gene (7 bases). The CDR3 has 14 amino acids. V was shortened by 3 bases and J by 6 bases, with 13 bases between the two germline ends. Germline V CDR1 and CDR2: KGHSH, LQKENI. The CDR3 protein is CASSPTRQGDTQYF. As DNA, the CDR3 is TGTGCCAGCTCACCGACTAGACAGGGTGATACGCAGTATTTT.

This chain links TRBV12-3 or TRBV12-4 with TRBJ2-2; 9 bases match TRBD2. The length of the CDR3 is 15 residues. V shed 6 bases, J shed 3 bases, and the junction held 5 bases outside the gene matches. DNA for the CDR3: TGTGCCAGCAGACCGACTAGCGGATACACCGGGGAGCTGTTTTTT. It encodes CASRPTSGYTGELFF.

This clonotype appeared a few times. The gene calls are TRBV9 and TRBJ2-7; D is uncertain. CDR1 is SGDLS and CDR2 is YYNGEE in the germline V gene. V lost 4 bases to trimming and J lost 0 bases, with 14 bases between them. This CDR3 spans 15 amino acids. CDR3 in amino acids: CASSPTFWSSYEQYF. CDR3 nucleotide sequence: TGTGCCAGCAGCCCGACTTTTTGGAGCTCCTACGAGCAGTACTTC.

The V and J genes are TRBV20-1 and TRBJ1-3, with unresolved D. Deletions cut 3 bases from V and 0 bases from J, with 6 bases between. Germline V gives CDR1 DFQATT, CDR2 SNEGSKA (reference sequence). This CDR3 is 13 amino acids long. This chain's CDR3 is CSASGDSGNTIYF. The CDR3 DNA reads as TGCAGTGCTAGTGGGGACTCTGGAAACACCATATATTTT.

This clonotype came up a few times. The rearrangement joins TRBV20-1 to TRBJ2-1; 7 bases map to TRBD2. The CDR3 is 12 residues long. Germline CDR1 and CDR2: DFQATT and SNEGSKA (reference sequence). V was pared by 6 bases and J by 10 bases, with 9 bases of the junction left unmatched. The CDR3: CSARLGGNEQFF. Here the CDR3 DNA reads TGCAGTGCCCGATTGGGAGGGAACGAGCAGTTCTTC.

This clonotype was seen only a few times. This chain links TRBV7-9 with TRBJ2-3; 10 bases line up with TRBD2. Trimming cost V 5 bases and J 1 base; bases outside gene matches: 9. The germline V gene has CDR1 SEHNR and CDR2 FQNEAQ (reference sequence). CDR3 length: 17 amino acids. In DNA form, the CDR3 reads TGTGCCAGCAGCCCAAGAAGGCTAGCGGGGGGCACAGATACGCAGTATTTT. It translates to CASSPRRLAGGTDTQYF.

J is TRBJ2-4 and V is TRBV20-1; D gene unclear. The CDR3 consists of 14 residues. CDR1 is DFQATT, CDR2 SNEGSKA, per germline (reference sequence). The ends were cut back, 0 bases at V and 0 bases at J, with 6 bases in the middle. The CDR3 DNA reads TGCAGTGCTAGAGAAGGGATAGCCAAAAACATTCAGTACTTC. Translation gives CSAREGIAKNIQYF.

The chain employs TRBV12-3 or TRBV12-4 and TRBJ1-2, with D perhaps TRBD1 (6 bases). This CDR3 comprises 12 residues. V lost 7 bases and J 5 bases, leaving 11 bases between the germline ends. CDR3 sequence: CASNREGYGYTF. CDR3 nucleotide sequence: TGTGCCAGCAACAGGGAGGGGTATGGCTACACCTTC.

This clonotype has only a few counts. The V and J genes are TRBV20-1 and TRBJ2-5; 12 positions match TRBD2. The CDR3 has 15 residues. After removal of 3 bases from V and 4 bases from J, the junction contained 6 bases not matched to a gene. Germline V gives CDR1 DFQATT, CDR2 SNEGSKA (reference sequence). The CDR3 sequence is CSARVLAGGRETQYF. CDR3 in DNA: TGCAGTGCTAGGGTTCTAGCGGGGGGGCGAGAGACCCAGTACTTC.